This TCR beta chain is drawn from a study of OX40 agonist ivuxolimab in advanced cancers. Study details: Participants averaged roughly 57 years of age (range about 23 to 90) and were over 75% male. Study-level findings and limits: Certain nonresponders likewise exhibited a low normalized T-cell clonal expansion.

Worth noting for this clone: Its antigen is undetermined.

The trim removed 6 bases at V and 3 bases at J, leaving 5 bases unmatched. Germline V CDR1 and CDR2: WNHNN, SYGVQD (reference sequence). The CDR3 has 14 amino acids. The table came from immunoSEQ multiplex PCR; TCRdb's copy has only in-frame clones and leaves some out. The sample holds tens of thousands of clones, 92% seen once. Specimen: CD4+ or CD8+ T cells sorted from blood, collected in a trial of the OX40 agonist ivuxolimab. This chain connects TRBV10-1 to TRBJ2-3; 8 bases are shared with TRBD2. The TCR was taken from an adult with an advanced solid tumor such as melanoma, head and neck, liver or kidney cancer. CDR3 sequence (DNA): TGCGCCAGCAGCCCCGGACTAGCTACAGATACGCAGTATTTT. It codes for CASSPGLATDTQYF.